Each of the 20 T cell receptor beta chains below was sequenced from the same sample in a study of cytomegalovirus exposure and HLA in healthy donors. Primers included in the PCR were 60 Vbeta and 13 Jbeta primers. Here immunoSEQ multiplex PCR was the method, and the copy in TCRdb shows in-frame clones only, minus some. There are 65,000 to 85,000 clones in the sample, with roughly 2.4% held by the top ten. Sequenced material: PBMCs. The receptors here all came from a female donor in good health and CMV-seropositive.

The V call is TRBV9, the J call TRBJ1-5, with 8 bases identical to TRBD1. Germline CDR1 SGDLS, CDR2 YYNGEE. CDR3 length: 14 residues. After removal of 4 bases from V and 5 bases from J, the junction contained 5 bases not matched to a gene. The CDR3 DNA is TGTGCCAGCAGCCTAGGGACAGGACATCAGCCCCAGCATTTT. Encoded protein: CASSLGTGHQPQHF. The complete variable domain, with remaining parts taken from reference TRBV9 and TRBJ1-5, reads DSGVTQTPKHLITATGQRVTLRCSPRSGDLSVYWYQQSLDQGLQFLIQYYNGEERAKGNILERFSAQQFPDLHSELNLSSLELGDSALYFCASSLGTGHQPQHFGDGTRLSIL.

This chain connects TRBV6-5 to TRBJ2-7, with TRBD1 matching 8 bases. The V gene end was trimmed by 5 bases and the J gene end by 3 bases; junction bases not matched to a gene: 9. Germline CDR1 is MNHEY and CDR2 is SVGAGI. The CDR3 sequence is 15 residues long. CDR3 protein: CASSHRTGLNYEQYF. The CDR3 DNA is TGTGCCAGCAGTCACAGGACAGGGTTAAACTACGAGCAGTACTTC.

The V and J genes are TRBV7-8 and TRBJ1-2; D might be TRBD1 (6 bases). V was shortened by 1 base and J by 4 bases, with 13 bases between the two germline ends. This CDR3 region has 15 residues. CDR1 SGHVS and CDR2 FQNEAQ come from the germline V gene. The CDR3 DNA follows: TGTGCCAGCAGCTTAGAAGCTGGCAGGGGCTATGGCTACACCTTC. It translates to CASSLEAGRGYGYTF.

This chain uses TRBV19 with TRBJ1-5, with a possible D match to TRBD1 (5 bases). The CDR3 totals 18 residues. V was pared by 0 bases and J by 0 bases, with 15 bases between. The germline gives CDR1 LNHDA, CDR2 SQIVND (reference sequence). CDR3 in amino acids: CASSIDTGFVVSNQPQHF. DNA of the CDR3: TGTGCCAGTAGTATAGACACAGGATTCGTGGTTAGCAATCAGCCCCAGCATTTT.

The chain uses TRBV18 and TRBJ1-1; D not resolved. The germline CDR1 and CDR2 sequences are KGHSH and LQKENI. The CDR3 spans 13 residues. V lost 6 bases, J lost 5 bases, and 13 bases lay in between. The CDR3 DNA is TGTGCCAGCTCCCCAATCGGTCCGACTGAAGCTTTCTTT. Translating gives CASSPIGPTEAFF.

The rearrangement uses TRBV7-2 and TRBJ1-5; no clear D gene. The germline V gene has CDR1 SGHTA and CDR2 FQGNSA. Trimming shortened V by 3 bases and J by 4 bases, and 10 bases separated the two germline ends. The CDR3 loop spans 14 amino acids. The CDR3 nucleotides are TGTGCCAGCAGCTTCGCGGGAGGTAATCAGCCCCAGCATTTT. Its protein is CASSFAGGNQPQHF.

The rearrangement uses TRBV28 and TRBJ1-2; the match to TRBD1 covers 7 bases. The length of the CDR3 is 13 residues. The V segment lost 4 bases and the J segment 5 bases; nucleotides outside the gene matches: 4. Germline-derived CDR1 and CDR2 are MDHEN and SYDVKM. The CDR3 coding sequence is TGTGCCAGCAGTTCCGGGACAGAGTATGGCTACACCTTC. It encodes CASSSGTEYGYTF.

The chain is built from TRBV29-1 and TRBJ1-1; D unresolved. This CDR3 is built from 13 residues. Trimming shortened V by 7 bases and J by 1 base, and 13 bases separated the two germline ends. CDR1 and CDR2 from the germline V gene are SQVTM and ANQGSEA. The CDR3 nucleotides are TGCAGCGCCAGATCTCAACCGAACACTGAAGCTTTCTTT. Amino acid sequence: CSARSQPNTEAFF.

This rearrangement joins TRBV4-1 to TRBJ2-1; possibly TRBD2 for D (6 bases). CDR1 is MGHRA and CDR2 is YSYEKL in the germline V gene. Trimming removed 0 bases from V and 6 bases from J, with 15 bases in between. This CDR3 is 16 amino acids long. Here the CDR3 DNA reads TGCGCCAGCAGCCAAGAGAAGGTAGCGGACCTCAATGAGCAGTTCTTC. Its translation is CASSQEKVADLNEQFF.

The CDR3 bases are TGTGCCAGTAGTATTCTCGGGGGTCCCTATGGCTACACCTTC. Residues: CASSILGGPYGYTF. The chain links TRBV19 to TRBJ1-2; D is possibly TRBD1 (5 bases). The V gene lost 3 bases and the J gene lost 4 bases, with 12 bases spanning the gap. This CDR3 region has 14 residues. Looked up from germline, CDR1 is LNHDA and CDR2 is SQIVND (reference sequence).

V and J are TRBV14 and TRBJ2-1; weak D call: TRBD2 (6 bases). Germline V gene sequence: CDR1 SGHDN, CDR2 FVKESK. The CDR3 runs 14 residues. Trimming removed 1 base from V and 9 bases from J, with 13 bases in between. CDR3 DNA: TGTGCCAGCAGCCAAGTCCCGCTAGCGATTGAGCAGTTCTTC. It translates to CASSQVPLAIEQFF.

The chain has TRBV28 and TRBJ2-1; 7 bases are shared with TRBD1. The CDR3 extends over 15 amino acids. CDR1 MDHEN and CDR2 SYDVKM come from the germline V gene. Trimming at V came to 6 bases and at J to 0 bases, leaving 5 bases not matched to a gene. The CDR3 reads CASSLGQFSYNEQFF. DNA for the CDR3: TGTGCCAGCAGCTTGGGACAGTTCTCCTACAATGAGCAGTTCTTC.

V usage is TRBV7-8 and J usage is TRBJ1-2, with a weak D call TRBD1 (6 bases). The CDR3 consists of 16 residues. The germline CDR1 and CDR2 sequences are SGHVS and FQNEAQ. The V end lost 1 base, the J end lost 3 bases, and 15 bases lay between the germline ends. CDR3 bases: TGTGCCAGCAGCTTAGGCCGGAGGGGGGGGCACTATGGCTACACCTTC. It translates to CASSLGRRGGHYGYTF.

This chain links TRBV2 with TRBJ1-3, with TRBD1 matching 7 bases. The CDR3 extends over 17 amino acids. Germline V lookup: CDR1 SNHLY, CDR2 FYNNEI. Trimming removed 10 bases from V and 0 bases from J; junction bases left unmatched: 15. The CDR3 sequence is CATRALVQGYSGNTIYF. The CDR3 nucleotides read TGTGCCACCCGTGCACTAGTACAGGGGTACTCTGGAAACACCATATATTTT.

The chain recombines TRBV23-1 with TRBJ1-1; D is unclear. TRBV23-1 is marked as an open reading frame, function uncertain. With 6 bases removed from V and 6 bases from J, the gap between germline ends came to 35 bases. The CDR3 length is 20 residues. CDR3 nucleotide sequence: TGCGCCAGCAGCACGCCTCGCGTTACGGGTAACCGGTATCTTGGCGCTGAAGCTTTCTTT. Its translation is CASSTPRVTGNRYLGAEAFF.

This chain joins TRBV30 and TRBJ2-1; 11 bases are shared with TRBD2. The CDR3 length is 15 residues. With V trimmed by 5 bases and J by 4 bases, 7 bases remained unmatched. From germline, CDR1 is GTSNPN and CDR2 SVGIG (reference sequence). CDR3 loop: CAWQPLAGEYNEQFF. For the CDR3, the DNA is TGTGCCTGGCAACCACTAGCGGGGGAATACAATGAGCAGTTCTTC.

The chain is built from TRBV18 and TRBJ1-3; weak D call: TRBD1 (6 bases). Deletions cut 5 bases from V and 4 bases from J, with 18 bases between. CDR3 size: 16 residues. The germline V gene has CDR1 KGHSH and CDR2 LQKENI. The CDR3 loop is CASSDQGTNYGNTIYF. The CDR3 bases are TGTGCCAGCTCAGATCAGGGGACAAATTACGGAAACACCATATATTTT. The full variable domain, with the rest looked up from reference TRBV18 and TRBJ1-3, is NAGVMQNPRHLVRRRGQEARLRCSPMKGHSHVYWYRQLPEEGLKFMVYLQKENIIDESGMPKERFSAEFPKEGPSILRIQQVVRGDSAAYFCASSDQGTNYGNTIYFGEGSWLTVV.

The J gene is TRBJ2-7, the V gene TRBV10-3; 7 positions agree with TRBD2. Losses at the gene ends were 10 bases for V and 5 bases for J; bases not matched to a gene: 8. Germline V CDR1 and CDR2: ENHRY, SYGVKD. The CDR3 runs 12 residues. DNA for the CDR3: TGTGCCACCAAGGGCGGGAGTGACGAGCAGTACTTC. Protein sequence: CATKGGSDEQYF.

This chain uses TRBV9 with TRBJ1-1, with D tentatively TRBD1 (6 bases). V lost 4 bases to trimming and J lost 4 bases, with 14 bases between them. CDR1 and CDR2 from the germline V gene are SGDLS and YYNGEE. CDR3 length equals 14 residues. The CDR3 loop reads CASSPTGTSTEAFF. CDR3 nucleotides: TGTGCCAGCAGCCCCACCGGGACAAGCACTGAAGCTTTCTTT.

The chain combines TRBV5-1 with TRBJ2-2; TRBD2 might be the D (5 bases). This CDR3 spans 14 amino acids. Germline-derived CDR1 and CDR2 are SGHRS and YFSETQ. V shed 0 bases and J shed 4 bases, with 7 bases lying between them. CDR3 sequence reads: CASSLAGSTGELFF. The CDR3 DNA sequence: TGCGCCAGCAGCTTGGCGGGGTCCACCGGGGAGCTGTTTTTT.